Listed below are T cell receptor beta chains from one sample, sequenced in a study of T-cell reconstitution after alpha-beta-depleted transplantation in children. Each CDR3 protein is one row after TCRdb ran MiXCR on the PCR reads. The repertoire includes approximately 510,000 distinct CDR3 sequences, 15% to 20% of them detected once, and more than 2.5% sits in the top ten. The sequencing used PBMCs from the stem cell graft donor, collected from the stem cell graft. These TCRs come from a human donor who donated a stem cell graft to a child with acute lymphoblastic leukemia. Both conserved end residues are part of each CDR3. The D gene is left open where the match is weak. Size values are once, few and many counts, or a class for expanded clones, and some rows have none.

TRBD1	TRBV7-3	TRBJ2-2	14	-	TGTGCCAGCAGCGAGGACAGGGGGCCCGGGCAGCTGTTTTTT	CASSEDRGPGQLFF
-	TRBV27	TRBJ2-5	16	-	TGTGCCAGCAGTTCATATCGACTGGGGCTTCAAGAGACCCAGTACTTC	CASSSYRLGLQETQYF
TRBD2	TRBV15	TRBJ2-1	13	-	TGTGCCACCAGCAGAGATGGCGGGAGTGAGCAGTTCTTC	CATSRDGGSEQFF
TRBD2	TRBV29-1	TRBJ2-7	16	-	TGCAGCGTTAGACTAGCCAATTCACGGACCTCCTACGAGCAGTACTTC	CSVRLANSRTSYEQYF
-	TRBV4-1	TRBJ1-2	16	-	TGCGCCAGCAGCCAAGGGCAACGGGGGCAGTATGATGGCTACACCTTC	CASSQGQRGQYDGYTF
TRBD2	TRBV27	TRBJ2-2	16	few	TGTGCCAGCAGTCCGGGACTAGCGGGCCGTACCGGGGAGCTGTTTTTT	CASSPGLAGRTGELFF
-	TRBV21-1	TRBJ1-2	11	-	TGTGCCAGCGGGGACTTAGGGGGCTACACCTTC	CASGDLGGYTF
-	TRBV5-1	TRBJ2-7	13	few	TGCGCCAGCAGCTTTTTAGGGGACGACGAGCAGTACTTC	CASSFLGDDEQYF
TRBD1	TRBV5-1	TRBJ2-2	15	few	TGCGCCACCAGATCCCTCGGGACAGGGTCCGGGGAGCTGTTTTTT	CATRSLGTGSGELFF
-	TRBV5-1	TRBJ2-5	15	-	TGCGCCAGCAGCCGGACCGGGGGCCCACAAGAGACCCAGTACTTC	CASSRTGGPQETQYF
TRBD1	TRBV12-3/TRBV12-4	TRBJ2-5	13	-	TGTGCCAGCAGCGACAGGGTAGAGACTACCCAGTACTTC	CASSDRVETTQYF
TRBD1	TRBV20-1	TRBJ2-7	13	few	TGCAGTGCGAACCGGGACAGGGCCCGCGAGCAGTACTTC	CSANRDRAREQYF
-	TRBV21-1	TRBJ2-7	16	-	TGTGCCAGCAGCAAAGAGCGACAGGGAGTGAGGTACGAGCAGTACTTC	CASSKERQGVRYEQYF
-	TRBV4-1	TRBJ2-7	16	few	TGCGCCAGCAGTACTTTCTTACAGGGACTCGATTACGAGCAGTACTTC	CASSTFLQGLDYEQYF
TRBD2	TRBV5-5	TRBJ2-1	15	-	TGTGCCAGCAGCTTGGGGACTAGCGGGAGCTTTGGGCAGTTCTTC	CASSLGTSGSFGQFF